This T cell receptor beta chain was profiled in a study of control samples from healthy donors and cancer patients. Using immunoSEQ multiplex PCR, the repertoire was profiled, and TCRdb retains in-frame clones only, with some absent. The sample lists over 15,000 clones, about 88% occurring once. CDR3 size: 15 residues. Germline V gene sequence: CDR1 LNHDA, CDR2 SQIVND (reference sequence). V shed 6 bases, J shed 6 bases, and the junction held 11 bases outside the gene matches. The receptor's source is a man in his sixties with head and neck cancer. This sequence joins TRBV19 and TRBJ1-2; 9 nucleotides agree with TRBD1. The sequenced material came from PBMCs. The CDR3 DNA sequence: TGTGCCAGTAGGGATGGGACAGGGCTGGTGAATGGCTACACCTTC. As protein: CASRDGTGLVNGYTF. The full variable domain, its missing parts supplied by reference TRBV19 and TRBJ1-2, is DGGITQSPKYLFRKEGQNVTLSCEQNLNHDAMYWYRQDPGQGLRLIYYSQIVNDFQKGDIAEGYSVSREKKESFPLTVTSAQKNPTAFYLCASRDGTGLVNGYTFGSGTRLTVV.